The 19 T cell receptor beta chains below all came from one sample that was sequenced in a study of prognosis after radiotherapy for stage I lung cancer (dated by TCRdb to the early 2020s). The sequencer listed for this sample is Illumina HiSeq 3000. Two rounds of multiplex PCR were used to amplify the TCR beta CDR3 region from genomic DNA. The first PCR round used primers specific to each TRBV and TRBJ gene, and the primer sequences were filed in Chinese patent CN105087789A. TCRdb itself trimmed the public reads at Q25 with fastp, ran MiXCR and retained productive beta chains. Every entry covers one CDR3 protein and lists the most common genes and DNA from its rows. The table for this sample lists approximately 25,000 distinct CDR3 sequences; 40% of them were counted only once. Around a fifth of the sample lies in the top ten. Sequenced here: PBMCs, sampled before or after stereotactic body radiation therapy (not recorded which). The receptors were sampled from a donor over 45 with non-small cell lung cancer.

The chain recombines TRBV5-1 with TRBJ2-5, with 7 bases lining up with TRBD2. The junction had 7 bases not matched to a gene; V was cut back by 0 bases and J by 2 bases. The CDR3 runs to 16 residues. In germline, CDR1 is SGHRS, CDR2 YFSETQ. The CDR3 DNA sequence: TGCGCCAGCAGCTTGGCCGTGGCTAGCGGACAAGAGACCCAGTACTTC. It codes for CASSLAVASGQETQYF.

The sample holds many counts of this clonotype. The V and J genes are TRBV6-1 and TRBJ1-2; TRBD1 aligns across 9 bases. The J segment lost 5 bases and the V segment lost 7 bases, leaving 11 bases of the junction unmatched. The CDR3 totals 15 residues. Germline V CDR1 and CDR2: MNHNS, SASEGT. In nucleotides, the CDR3 is TGTGCCAGCACCCCCCCAGGGGACAGGGTATATGGCTACACCTTC. It codes for CASTPPGDRVYGYTF.

This clonotype was observed at least ten times. The chain uses TRBV7-3 and TRBJ2-5; perhaps TRBD2 as D (7 bases). This CDR3 contains 15 residues. Germline V CDR1 and CDR2: SGHTA, FQGTGA. V was pared by 3 bases and J by 2 bases, with 13 bases between. For the CDR3, the DNA is TGTGCCAGCAGCTTGGGGGGGCGCCTACAAGAGACCCAGTACTTC. Translated, it gives CASSLGGRLQETQYF.

This clonotype has a count of ten or more. This CDR3 is CSARGGGRGRSPLHF. The CDR3 DNA reads as TGCAGTGCTAGGGGGGGGGGCAGGGGGCGTTCACCCCTCCACTTT. V gene TRBV20-1 combines with J gene TRBJ1-6; TRBD1 aligns across 8 bases. The CDR3 covers 15 residues. Per the germline V gene, CDR1 is DFQATT and CDR2 is SNEGSKA (reference sequence). Trimming cost V 3 bases and J 9 bases; bases outside gene matches: 10.

This clonotype came up many times. The V call is TRBV4-1, the J call TRBJ2-7, with a tentative D call TRBD2 (6 bases). This CDR3 has 14 residues. Germline CDR1 reads MGHRA; CDR2 reads YSYEKL. The V end lost 4 bases, the J end lost 2 bases, and 12 bases lay between the germline ends. The CDR3 DNA sequence: TGCGCCAGCAGCCCGGCTAGCGTCCCCTACGAGCAGTACTTC. It yields the protein CASSPASVPYEQYF.

This clonotype has ten or more counts. This rearrangement joins TRBV13 to TRBJ2-7; 8 bases are a match to TRBD1. Per the germline V gene, CDR1 is PRHDT and CDR2 is FYEKMQ (reference sequence). The CDR3 is 14 residues long. The trim removed 4 bases at V and 4 bases at J, leaving 6 bases unmatched. The CDR3 loop is CASSSRQGSYEQYF. The CDR3 DNA is TGTGCCAGCAGCTCACGACAGGGGAGTTACGAGCAGTACTTC.

Remarks on this clonotype: A junction end diverges from the germline sequence, so it may reflect a read error. The chain has TRBV11-2 and TRBJ1-3; 7 bases match TRBD1. Per the germline V gene, CDR1 is SGHAT and CDR2 is FQNNGV. The CDR3 sequence is 17 residues long. CDR3 sequence reads: CASSLRARGISGDTIYF. The CDR3 DNA reads TGTGCCAGCAGCTTAAGGGCCAGGGGGATCTCTGGAGACACCATATATTTT.

This clonotype was counted at least ten times. The chain uses TRBV5-6 and TRBJ1-2, with TRBD1 identical over 7 bases. Trimming cost V 3 bases and J 4 bases; bases outside gene matches: 3. CDR3 length: 13 amino acids. The germline CDR1 and CDR2 sequences are SGHDT and YYEEEE. CDR3 region: CASSSGQSYGYTF. The CDR3 DNA reads as TGTGCCAGCAGCTCGGGACAGAGCTATGGCTACACCTTC.

This clonotype has a count of ten or more. The V and J genes are TRBV6-4 and TRBJ2-7; the D call may be TRBD1 or TRBD2 (6 bases each). Trimming pared 9 bases from V and 0 bases from J, leaving 15 bases between. Germline V gene data show CDR1 as MRHNA and CDR2 as SNTAGT. The CDR3 contains 14 residues. CDR3 region: CASPVRGHSYEQYF. The CDR3 DNA reads as TGTGCCAGTCCTGTTCGGGGGCACTCCTACGAGCAGTACTTC.

By share, this clonotype ranks as medium-sized. The chain uses TRBV12-3 or TRBV12-4 and TRBJ1-3, with 8 bases that match TRBD1. With 3 bases clipped from V and 0 bases from J, the junction kept 4 bases outside the gene matches. This CDR3 spans 16 amino acids. For the CDR3, the DNA is TGTGCCAGCAGTTTGGGACAGGTCTTCTCTGGAAACACCATATATTTT. Residues: CASSLGQVFSGNTIYF.

The genes are TRBV13 and TRBJ1-2; D gene unclear. There are 14 residues in the CDR3. Trimming pared 0 bases from V and 4 bases from J, leaving 9 bases between. CDR1 is PRHDT and CDR2 is FYEKMQ in the germline V gene (reference sequence). The CDR3 DNA is TGTGCCAGCAGCTTAGGACTTTGGGGCTATGGCTACACCTTC. Translating it yields CASSLGLWGYGYTF.

By proportion, this clonotype is medium-sized. The J gene is TRBJ1-2, the V gene TRBV27; D not certain. Looked up from germline, CDR1 is MNHEY and CDR2 is SMNVEV (reference sequence). This CDR3 has 13 amino acids. V shed 2 bases and J shed 4 bases, with 8 bases lying between them. The CDR3 is CASSLRGSYGYTF. The CDR3 region has the DNA TGTGCCAGCAGTTTACGTGGCAGCTATGGCTACACCTTC.

The table lists this clonotype with many counts. The J gene is TRBJ2-3, the V gene TRBV5-4; 11 positions agree with TRBD2. Trimming took 5 bases from V and 7 from J; bases not matched to a gene: 15. The CDR3 is 17 amino acids. Looked up from germline, CDR1 is SGHNT and CDR2 is YYREEE (reference sequence). CDR3 amino acids: CASRQGLAELGGNTQYF. The CDR3 DNA reads TGTGCCAGCAGACAGGGACTAGCGGAACTAGGAGGAAATACGCAGTATTTT. Full variable domain (remainder filled in from reference TRBV5-4 and TRBJ2-3): ETGVTQSPTHLIKTRGQQVTLRCSSQSGHNTVSWYQQALGQGPQFIFQYYREEENGRGNFPPRFSGLQFPNYSSELNVNALELDDSALYLCASRQGLAELGGNTQYFGPGTRLTVL.

This clonotype was observed at least ten times. The gene calls are TRBV10-3 and TRBJ2-7; the D call may be TRBD1 or TRBD2 (5 bases each). CDR3 length equals 12 residues. Looked up from germline, CDR1 is ENHRY and CDR2 is SYGVKD. V lost 11 bases and J 0 bases, leaving 11 bases between the germline ends. CDR3 nucleotide sequence: TGTGCCGCCGGGACCGACTCCTACGAGCAGTACTTC. Protein sequence: CAAGTDSYEQYF.

This clonotype was observed once. V is TRBV28 and J is TRBJ2-1; a possible D gene is TRBD2 (6 bases). The germline V gene encodes CDR1 MDHEN and CDR2 SYDVKM. This CDR3 comprises 12 residues. Trimming removed 9 bases at V and 13 bases at J, with 19 bases between. The DNA for the CDR3 is TGTGCCAGTAGACTAACGGGAGACTATCAGTTCTTC. It codes for CASRLTGDYQFF. Supplemented by reference TRBV28 and TRBJ2-1, the full variable domain reads DVKVTQSSRYLVKRTGEKVFLECVQDMDHENMFWYRQDPGLGLRLIYFSYDVKMKEKGDIPEGYSVSREKKERFSLILESASTNQTSMYLCASRLTGDYQFFGPGTRLTVL.

By frequency in the sample, this clonotype is medium-sized. This chain connects TRBV2 to TRBJ2-7, with 13 bases that match TRBD2. V was clipped by 6 bases and J by 2 bases; unmatched bases: 1. The V gene's germline CDR1 is SNHLY and CDR2 FYNNEI. This CDR3 spans 14 amino acids. CDR3: CASRGTSGAYEQYF. In DNA form, the CDR3 reads TGTGCCAGCAGGGGGACTAGCGGGGCCTACGAGCAGTACTTC.

This clonotype has only a few counts. A much larger clone lies one base from this, so it may be a read error. The chain joins TRBV14 to TRBJ2-3; D not certain. Looked up from germline, CDR1 is SGHDN and CDR2 is FVKESK. The CDR3 sequence is 14 residues long. Trimming shortened V by 2 bases and J by 5 bases, and 11 bases separated the two germline ends. The CDR3 spells CASSQSTRGDTQYF. Here the CDR3 DNA reads TGTGCCAGCAGCCAATCTACCCGCGGAGATACGCAGTATTTT.

This clonotype was found many times. The genes are TRBV7-2 and TRBJ1-6; no reliable D call. With 4 bases removed from V and 0 bases from J, the gap between germline ends came to 16 bases. This CDR3 comprises 18 residues. Germline V CDR1 and CDR2: SGHTA, FQGNSA. The CDR3: CASSSPSGGSSYNSPLHF. The DNA for the CDR3 is TGTGCCAGCAGCTCACCCTCGGGTGGGAGCTCCTATAATTCACCCCTCCACTTT.

This clonotype was recorded many times. The J gene is TRBJ2-5, the V gene TRBV5-1; D possibly corresponds to TRBD1 (5 bases). From germline, CDR1 is SGHRS and CDR2 YFSETQ. The CDR3 runs to 14 residues. V lost 1 base, J lost 5 bases, and 12 bases lay in between. The CDR3 nucleotides read TGCGCCAGCAGCTTGAGCAGGGTTGGGGAGACCCAGTACTTC. Protein: CASSLSRVGETQYF.